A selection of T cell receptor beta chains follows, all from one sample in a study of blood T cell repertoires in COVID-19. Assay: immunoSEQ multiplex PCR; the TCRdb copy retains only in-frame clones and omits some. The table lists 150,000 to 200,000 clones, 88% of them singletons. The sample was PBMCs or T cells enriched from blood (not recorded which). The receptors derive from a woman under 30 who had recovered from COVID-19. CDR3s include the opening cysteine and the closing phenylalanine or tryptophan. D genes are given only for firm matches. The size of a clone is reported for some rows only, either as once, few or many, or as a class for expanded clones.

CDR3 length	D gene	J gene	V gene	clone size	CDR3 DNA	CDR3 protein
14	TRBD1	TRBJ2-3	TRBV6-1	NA	TGTGCCAGCAGTGAAGGGACAGGGTCCAAGACGCAGTATTTT	CASSEGTGSKTQYF
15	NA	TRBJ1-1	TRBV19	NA	TGTGCCAGTAGTTCCAACGGACAGCCGAACACTGAAGCTTTCTTT	CASSSNGQPNTEAFF
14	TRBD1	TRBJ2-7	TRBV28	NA	TGTGCCAGCAGCCGACAGGGGAACTCCTACGAGCAGTACTTC	CASSRQGNSYEQYF
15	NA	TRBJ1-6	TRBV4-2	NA	TGTGCCAGCAGCCAAGATTTGTCAGATAATTCACCCCTCCACTTT	CASSQDLSDNSPLHF
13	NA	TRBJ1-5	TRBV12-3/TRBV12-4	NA	TGTGCCAGCAGGGGGACAATTTATCAGCCCCAGCATTTT	CASRGTIYQPQHF
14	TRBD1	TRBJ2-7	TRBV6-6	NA	TGTGCCAGCAGTTTACCGGACAGGGGGGGCGAGCAGTACTTC	CASSLPDRGGEQYF
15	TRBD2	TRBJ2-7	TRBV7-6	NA	TGTGCCAGCAGCCCCAGTCTAGCGGGATGGTACGAGCAGTACTTC	CASSPSLAGWYEQYF
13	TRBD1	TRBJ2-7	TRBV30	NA	TGTGCCTGGAGTACAGGGGGCGAGTACGAGCAGTACTTC	CAWSTGGEYEQYF
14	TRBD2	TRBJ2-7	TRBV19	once	TGTGCCAGTAGCCAGCGGGGGACGTCCTACGAGCAGTACTTC	CASSQRGTSYEQYF
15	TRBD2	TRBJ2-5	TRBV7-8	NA	TGTGCCAGCAGCTTATCCGGGCGGGGGCAAGAGACCCAGTACTTC	CASSLSGRGQETQYF
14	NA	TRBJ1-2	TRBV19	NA	TGTGCCAGCAAGGACTCACCTGGGCACCATGGCTACACCTTC	CASKDSPGHHGYTF
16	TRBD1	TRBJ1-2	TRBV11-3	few	TGTGCCAGCAGCTTAGGGGACAGGGGTTGGGACTATGGCTACACCTTC	CASSLGDRGWDYGYTF
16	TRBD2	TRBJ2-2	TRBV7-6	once	TGTGCCAGCAGCTTAATGGCGGGGAGGGCTACCGGGGAGCTGTTTTTT	CASSLMAGRATGELFF
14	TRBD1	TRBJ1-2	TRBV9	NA	TGTGCCAGCAGCACAGGGACAGGGGCCTATGGCTACACCTTC	CASSTGTGAYGYTF
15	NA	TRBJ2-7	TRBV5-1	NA	TGCGCCAGCAGCTTGTTTGAGGGCGGCTACTACGAGCAGTACTTC	CASSLFEGGYYEQYF
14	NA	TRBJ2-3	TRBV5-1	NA	TGCGCCAGCAGCCCCGGCCCGGGAGCGGATACGCAGTATTTT	CASSPGPGADTQYF
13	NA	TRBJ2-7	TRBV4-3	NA	TGCGCCAGCAGCGCCGGGCGGGGCTACGAGCAGTACTTC	CASSAGRGYEQYF
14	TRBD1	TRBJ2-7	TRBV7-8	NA	TGTGCCAGCAGCTTAGTACAGGGGTCCTACGAGCAGTACTTC	CASSLVQGSYEQYF
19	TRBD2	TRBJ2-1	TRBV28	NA	TGTGCCAGCAAAACCCGACTAGCGGGGCCAATTGGCTCCTACAATGAGCAGTTCTTC	CASKTRLAGPIGSYNEQFF
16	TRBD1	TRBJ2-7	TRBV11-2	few	TGTGCCAGCAGCTTAGGGGGGCAGGGGGCGTTTTACGAGCAGTACTTC	CASSLGGQGAFYEQYF
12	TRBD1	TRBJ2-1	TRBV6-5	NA	TGTGCCAGCAGTCGGGACAGTCATGAGCAGTTCTTC	CASSRDSHEQFF
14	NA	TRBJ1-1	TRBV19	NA	TGTGCCAGTAGTATAGTGGGAGGTGCGGCTGAAGCTTTCTTT	CASSIVGGAAEAFF
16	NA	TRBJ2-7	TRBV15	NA	TGTGCCACCAGTACCGAGGAAGCGGAACCTTTCTACGAGCAGTACTTC	CATSTEEAEPFYEQYF
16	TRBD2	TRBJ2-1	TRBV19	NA	TGTGCCAGTAGTATGACTAGCGGCATATCCTACAATGAGCAGTTCTTC	CASSMTSGISYNEQFF
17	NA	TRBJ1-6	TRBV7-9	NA	TGTGCCAGCAGCTTAGGTTTGGGGGCGGGGGTGAATTCACCCCTCCACTTT	CASSLGLGAGVNSPLHF
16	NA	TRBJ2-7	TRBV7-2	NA	TGTGCCAGCAGCTTATCTGTGGGGCTCAGCTCCTACGAGCAGTACTTC	CASSLSVGLSSYEQYF
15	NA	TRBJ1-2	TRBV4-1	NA	TGCGCCAGCAGCCGAGGATCGGACTGGTTCGCAAGCTACACCTTC	CASSRGSDWFASYTF
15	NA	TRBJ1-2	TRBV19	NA	TGTGCCAGTAGTACAGCGACAGTGGCGGGGTACGGCTACACCTTC	CASSTATVAGYGYTF
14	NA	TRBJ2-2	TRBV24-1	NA	TGTGCCACCAGTGATTCCTCTAGCGCCGGGGAGCTGTTTTTT	CATSDSSSAGELFF
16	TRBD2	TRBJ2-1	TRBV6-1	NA	TGTGCCAGCAGTGGGGGGGGTGCGGGAGGGCTCAATGAGCAGTTCTTC	CASSGGGAGGLNEQFF
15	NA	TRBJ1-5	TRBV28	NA	TGTGCCAGCAGCTTGGCGGGGATGGGCAATCAGCCCCAGCATTTT	CASSLAGMGNQPQHF
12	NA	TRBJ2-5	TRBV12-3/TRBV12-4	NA	TGTGCCAGCAGTTTATACGGAGAGACCCAGTACTTC	CASSLYGETQYF
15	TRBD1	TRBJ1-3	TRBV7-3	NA	TGTGCCAGCAGCTACAGGGGAGGTTCTGGAAACACCATATATTTT	CASSYRGGSGNTIYF
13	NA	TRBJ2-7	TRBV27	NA	TGTGCCAGCGGCTGGGGAGGAACCTACGAGCAGTACTTC	CASGWGGTYEQYF
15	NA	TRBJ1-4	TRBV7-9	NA	TGTGCCAGCAGCCGGTTCGGGGAATTCGATGAAAAACTGTTTTTT	CASSRFGEFDEKLFF
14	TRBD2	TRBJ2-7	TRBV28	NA	TGTGCCAGCATGCGAGGACTAGCGAGGTACGAGCAGTACTTC	CASMRGLARYEQYF
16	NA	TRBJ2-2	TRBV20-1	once	TGCAGTGCTAGTGGTTCGACACCCCTGGGCACCGGGGAGCTGTTTTTT	CSASGSTPLGTGELFF
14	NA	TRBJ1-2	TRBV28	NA	TGTGCCAGCAGTTTCGACAGCTATAACTATGGCTACACCTTC	CASSFDSYNYGYTF
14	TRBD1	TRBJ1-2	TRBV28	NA	TGTGCCAGCTATAATTTCGGGACAGGGACTGGCTACACCTTC	CASYNFGTGTGYTF
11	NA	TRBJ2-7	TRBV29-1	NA	TGCAGCGTTGAAGATAGTTACGAGCAGTACTTC	CSVEDSYEQYF
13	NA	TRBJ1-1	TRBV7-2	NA	TGTGCCAGCAGCTTATGGCCAAACACTGAAGCTTTCTTT	CASSLWPNTEAFF
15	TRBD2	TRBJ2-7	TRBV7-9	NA	TGTGCCAGCAGCCCTAGCGGGACCTACTCCTACGAGCAGTACTTC	CASSPSGTYSYEQYF
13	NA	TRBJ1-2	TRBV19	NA	TGTGCCAGTAGGTTGCAGGCTAACTATGGCTACACCTTC	CASRLQANYGYTF
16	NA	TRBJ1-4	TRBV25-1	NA	TGTGCCAGCAGTGAATATAGAGCACAGGATCGGGAAAAACTGTTTTTT	CASSEYRAQDREKLFF
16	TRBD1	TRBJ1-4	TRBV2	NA	TGTGCCAGCAGTGAAGCGCGGACAGGGTTGAATGAAAAACTGTTTTTT	CASSEARTGLNEKLFF
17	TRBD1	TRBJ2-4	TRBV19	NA	TGTGCCAGTACCCCCGACCCCGGACAGGCGGTAAAAAACATTCAGTACTTC	CASTPDPGQAVKNIQYF
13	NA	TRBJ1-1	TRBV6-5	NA	TGTGCCAGCAGTTACTCGCTACAGGTCAAAGCTTTCTTT	CASSYSLQVKAFF
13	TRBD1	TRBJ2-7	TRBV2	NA	TGTGCCAGCAGTCTCAGACTGGACAGGGAGCAGTACTTC	CASSLRLDREQYF
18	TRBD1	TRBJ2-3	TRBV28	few	TGTGCCAGCAGGCCGACCCCCGGGACAGGGCGTAGCACAGATACGCAGTATTTT	CASRPTPGTGRSTDTQYF
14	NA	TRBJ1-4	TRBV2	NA	TGTGCCAGCAGTGAGACAGTCAATAATGAAAAACTGTTTTTT	CASSETVNNEKLFF
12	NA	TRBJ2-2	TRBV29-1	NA	TGCAGCGTTGGGGGAGGCACCGGGGAGCTGTTTTTT	CSVGGGTGELFF
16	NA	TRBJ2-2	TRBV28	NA	TGTGCCAGCAGTTTATATGGTAGGGGGAACACCGGGGAGCTGTTTTTT	CASSLYGRGNTGELFF
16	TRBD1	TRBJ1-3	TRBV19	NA	TGTGCCAGTAGTATCCCAGGGGGGAGCTCTGGAAACACCATATATTTT	CASSIPGGSSGNTIYF
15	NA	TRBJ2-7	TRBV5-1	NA	TGCGCCAGCAGCTTGGCCGGCGACAACTCCTACGAGCAGTACTTC	CASSLAGDNSYEQYF
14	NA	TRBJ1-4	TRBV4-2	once	TGTGCCAGCAGCCAAGACCCACGGAATGAAAAACTGTTTTTT	CASSQDPRNEKLFF
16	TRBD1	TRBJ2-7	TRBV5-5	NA	TGTGCCAGCAGCTTGGTCCAACTCCCGGGACAGGGAGGCCAGTACTTC	CASSLVQLPGQGGQYF
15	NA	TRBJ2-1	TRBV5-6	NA	TGTGCCAGCAGCTTGAGTCCGACAGATTACAATGAGCAGTTCTTC	CASSLSPTDYNEQFF
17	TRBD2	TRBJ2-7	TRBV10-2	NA	TGCGCCAGCAGTGATCTAGTTAGCGGGCAAATCACCTACGAGCAGTACTTC	CASSDLVSGQITYEQYF
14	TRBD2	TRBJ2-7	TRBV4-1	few	TGCGCCAGCAGCCGCCTAGCGGGCCTATCGGCGCAGTACTTC	CASSRLAGLSAQYF